This TCR beta chain originates from a study of T cell responses to AZD1222 COVID-19 vaccine. Findings and caveats of the study: As reported, nearly half of all spike-specific TCRs target variant regions that are unmutated. Seropositive at baseline were only a handful of AZD1222 recipients. Donors in the cohort were predominantly white British and more often female, and clonal diversity was possibly underestimated.

About this clone: Its target is unknown.

Assay used: immunoSEQ multiplex PCR; TCRdb lists only in-frame clones, some missing. Found here are about 120,000 clones, 80% to 90% of them singletons; the top ten hold 2% to 3%. Specimen: peripheral blood, collected on day 0 of AZD1222 vaccination. This receptor was obtained from an adult in good health.

The CDR3 DNA sequence: TGCAGCGTTGTTTTGGTCAATGAGCAGTTCTTC. This gives the protein CSVVLVNEQFF. The chain joins TRBV29-1 to TRBJ2-1; D is ambiguous. The germline V gene has CDR1 SQVTM and CDR2 ANQGSEA. This CDR3 region has 11 residues. V lost 4 bases, J lost 6 bases, and 7 bases lay in between.